The following is a T cell receptor (beta chain) sequence with its context. The data were obtained in a study of blood T cell repertoires in COVID-19. Across the whole study: Sources were T cells, B-cell-depleted T cells, or PBMCs; the material itself was cDNA or gDNA.

V lost 3 bases, J lost 0 bases, and 8 bases lay in between. The CDR3 length is 14 residues. In germline, CDR1 is SGHAT, CDR2 FQNNGV. How the authors handled the data: Nucleated cell number was recorded as an estimate derived from reference gene primer amplification. The assay was immunoSEQ multiplex PCR, and TCRdb's table has in-frame clones only and misses some. V and J calls and clone size are those listed in that table; D and trimming were worked out from the DNA. There are about 400,000 clones in the sample; roughly 90% occur only once, and about 1.7% lies in the top ten. Those enrolled, adults aged about 18 to 89 years, came from about two dozen US areas. The study assigned cohorts using participant-reported clinical history.

Input material: PBMCs or T cells enriched from blood (not recorded which). The V and J genes are TRBV11-2 and TRBJ1-1; possible D gene TRBD1, 6 bases. The sequence derives from a woman aged 25 to 39 who had recovered from COVID-19. As DNA, the CDR3 is TGTGCCAGCAGCTTGGACAGTTTGAACACTGAAGCTTTCTTT. Amino acids: CASSLDSLNTEAFF.